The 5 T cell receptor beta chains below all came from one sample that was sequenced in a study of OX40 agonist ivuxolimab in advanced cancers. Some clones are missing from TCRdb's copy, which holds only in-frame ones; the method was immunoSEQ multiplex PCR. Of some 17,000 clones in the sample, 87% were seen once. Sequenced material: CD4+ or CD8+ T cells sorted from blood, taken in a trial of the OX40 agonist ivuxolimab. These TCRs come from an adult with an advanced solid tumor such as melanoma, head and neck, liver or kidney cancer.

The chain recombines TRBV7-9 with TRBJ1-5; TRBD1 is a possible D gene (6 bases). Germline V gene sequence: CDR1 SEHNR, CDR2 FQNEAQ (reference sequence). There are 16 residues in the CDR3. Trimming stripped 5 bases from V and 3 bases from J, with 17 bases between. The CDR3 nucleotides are TGTGCCAGCAGCCCGCAGGACAGTCGGATCAATCAGCCCCAGCATTTT. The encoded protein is CASSPQDSRINQPQHF.

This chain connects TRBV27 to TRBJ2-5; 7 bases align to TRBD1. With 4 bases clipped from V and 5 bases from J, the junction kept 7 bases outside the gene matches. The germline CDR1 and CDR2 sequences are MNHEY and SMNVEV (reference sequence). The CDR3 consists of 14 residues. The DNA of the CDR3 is TGTGCCAGCAGTTCCCCAGGGGGTAGGGAGACCCAGTACTTC. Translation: CASSSPGGRETQYF.

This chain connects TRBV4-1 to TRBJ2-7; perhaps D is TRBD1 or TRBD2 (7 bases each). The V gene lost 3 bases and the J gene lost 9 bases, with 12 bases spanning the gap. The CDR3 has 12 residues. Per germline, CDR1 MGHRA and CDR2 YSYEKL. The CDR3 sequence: CASSHPGGVQYF. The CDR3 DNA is TGCGCCAGCAGCCATCCAGGGGGGGTGCAGTACTTC.

CDR3 nucleotides: TGTGCCAGCAGCCAAACACAGGCTTCGAACACCGGGGAGCTGTTTTTT. This codes for CASSQTQASNTGELFF. The chain carries TRBV28 and TRBJ2-2, with TRBD1 as a possible D gene (5 bases). This CDR3 spans 16 amino acids. Germline V gene lookup returns CDR1 MDHEN and CDR2 SYDVKM. The V gene lost 6 bases and the J gene lost 0 bases, with 14 bases spanning the gap.

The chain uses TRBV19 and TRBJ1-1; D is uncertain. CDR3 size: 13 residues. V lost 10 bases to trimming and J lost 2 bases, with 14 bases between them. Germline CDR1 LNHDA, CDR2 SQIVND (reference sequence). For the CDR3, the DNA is TGTGCCACCAGAGTCACGATTAACACTGAAGCTTTCTTT. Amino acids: CATRVTINTEAFF.